This T cell receptor beta chain was captured by sequencing in a study of T-cell reconstitution after alpha-beta-depleted transplantation in children. There are a few counts of this clonotype. Unique molecular identifiers were built into the TCRbeta library. MiXCR was run by TCRdb on the PCR reads, yielding one entry per CDR3 protein. The sample shows 450,000 to 500,000 distinct CDR3 sequences, 9.5% to 15% of them seen only once. CDR1 is SGHTA, CDR2 FQGNSA, per germline. This CDR3 spans 15 amino acids. V lost 2 bases to trimming and J lost 3 bases; unmatched junction nucleotides: 6. The J gene is TRBJ2-5, the V gene TRBV7-2; 7 bases are a match to TRBD1. Sequencing used PBMCs from the stem cell graft donor, obtained from the stem cell graft. The receptor comes from a human donor who donated a stem cell graft to a child with combined immunodeficiency. CDR3 DNA sequence: TGTGCCAGCAGCTTACCACCGGGACAGAAAGAGACCCAGTACTTC. It yields the protein CASSLPPGQKETQYF.